These 28 T cell receptor beta chains were sequenced from one sample in a study of shared clonotypes between healthy human individuals. The naive CD8 fraction comprised CD45RO-negative cells positively selected for CCR7 and excluded terminally differentiated effector memory CD45RA+ cells. The repertoire was sequenced with immunoSEQ multiplex PCR; TCRdb's copy has only in-frame clones and lacks some. In the table there are about 1.9 million clones, 90% to 95% of which are singletons. The sample was naive CD8+ T cells from PBMCs. The receptors stem from a young man in good health. Some clones in this sample may be carry-over from other donors' samples.

The chain has TRBV7-8 and TRBJ2-2, with D perhaps matching TRBD1 or TRBD2 (5 bases each). Germline V gene sequence: CDR1 SGHVS, CDR2 FQNEAQ. V was cut by 4 bases and J by 0 bases, with 12 bases left in between. The CDR3 spans 16 residues. The CDR3 loop reads CASSYRGAPNTGELFF. For the CDR3, the DNA is TGTGCCAGCAGCTACCGAGGGGCACCGAACACCGGGGAGCTGTTTTTT.

J is TRBJ2-2 and V is TRBV19; the D gene is possibly TRBD1 (6 bases). Trimming removed 4 bases at V and 4 bases at J, with 25 bases between. The CDR3 loop spans 19 amino acids. CDR1 LNHDA and CDR2 SQIVND come from the germline V gene (reference sequence). As DNA, the CDR3 is TGTGCCAGTAGTACCCTGTTGCTCGGGACAAGAAGAGTCACCGGGGAGCTGTTTTTT. Its translation: CASSTLLLGTRRVTGELFF.

The chain uses TRBV9 and TRBJ1-1, with D possibly TRBD1 on 6 matching bases. Per the germline V gene, CDR1 is SGDLS and CDR2 is YYNGEE. The CDR3 spans 15 residues. V was pared by 2 bases and J by 0 bases, with 11 bases between. CDR3 in amino acids: CASSVFGQLNTEAFF. CDR3 DNA: TGTGCCAGCAGCGTTTTTGGACAGTTGAACACTGAAGCTTTCTTT.

The chain combines TRBV4-2 with TRBJ1-2; no reliable D call. Germline V gene sequence: CDR1 LGHNA, CDR2 YNFKEQ. Trimming took off 0 bases at V and 0 bases at J, with 17 bases between the two ends. The CDR3 consists of 18 residues. The DNA for the CDR3 is TGTGCCAGCAGCCAAGATACGTGGCCTCCTGGAGCTAACTATGGCTACACCTTC. Its translation is CASSQDTWPPGANYGYTF.

The J gene is TRBJ2-5, the V gene TRBV28; 7 bases align to TRBD1. The length of the CDR3 is 14 residues. J was trimmed by 5 bases and V by 6 bases; bases with no gene match: 9. Germline CDR1 is MDHEN and CDR2 is SYDVKM. The CDR3 bases are TGTGCCAGCAGAACCCGACAGGGTGCCGAGACCCAGTACTTC. This gives the protein CASRTRQGAETQYF. The whole variable domain, filled in from reference TRBV28 and TRBJ2-5, reads DVKVTQSSRYLVKRTGEKVFLECVQDMDHENMFWYRQDPGLGLRLIYFSYDVKMKEKGDIPEGYSVSREKKERFSLILESASTNQTSMYLCASRTRQGAETQYFGPGTRLLVL.

The V gene is TRBV4-1, the J gene TRBJ2-1; TRBD1 matches 9 bases. The CDR3 is 18 residues long. The germline gives CDR1 MGHRA, CDR2 YSYEKL. With V trimmed by 0 bases and J by 5 bases, 11 bases remained unmatched. CDR3 nucleotide sequence: TGCGCCAGCAGCCAAGAAGGTGTGGGGACAGGGCCAAACAATGAGCAGTTCTTC. Translated: CASSQEGVGTGPNNEQFF.

This clone has just one count. The rearrangement links TRBV9 to TRBJ2-7; D perhaps matches TRBD1 (6 bases). Trimming left V 4 bases short and J 3 bases short, with 14 bases between. Germline assignment: CDR1 SGDLS and CDR2 YYNGEE. CDR3 length equals 14 residues. The CDR3 DNA sequence: TGTGCCAGCAGCCCAACAGGGCCCAACTACGAGCAGTACTTC. It yields the protein CASSPTGPNYEQYF.

This clone was counted once. This sequence joins TRBV14 and TRBJ2-1, with TRBD1 matching over 7 bases. Germline CDR1 and CDR2: SGHDN and FVKESK. The CDR3 is made up of 17 amino acids. V gave up 1 base and J gave up 8 bases; unmatched junction bases: 14. This chain's CDR3 is CASSQVRTRVGGDEQFF. CDR3 sequence (DNA): TGTGCCAGCAGCCAAGTACGGACCCGGGTAGGGGGCGATGAGCAGTTCTTC.

This chain connects TRBV4-2 to TRBJ2-2; unclear D gene. The V end was cut by 1 base, the J end by 6 bases, with 9 bases between. The CDR3 covers 14 residues. Germline lookup yields CDR1 LGHNA and CDR2 YNFKEQ. Written as DNA, the CDR3 is TGTGCCAGCAGCCAAGCTGCGGCGGCCGGGGAGCTGTTTTTT. It is translated as CASSQAAAAGELFF.

V usage is TRBV29-1 and J usage is TRBJ1-1; 9 positions match TRBD1. There are 13 residues in the CDR3. J lost 11 bases, V lost 7 bases, and 14 bases had no gene match. Germline loops: CDR1 SQVTM, CDR2 ANQGSEA. CDR3 region: CSAQGGTGPAAFF. The CDR3 DNA reads TGCAGCGCCCAAGGGGGGACAGGGCCAGCGGCTTTCTTT.

The chain links TRBV5-6 to TRBJ2-3, with 12 nucleotides matching TRBD2. Germline V gene data show CDR1 as SGHDT and CDR2 as YYEEEE. Trimming at V came to 3 bases and at J to 2 bases, leaving 4 bases not matched to a gene. The CDR3 runs 16 residues. The CDR3 loop is CASSWGTSGPTDTQYF. CDR3 DNA sequence: TGTGCCAGCAGCTGGGGGACTAGCGGGCCCACAGATACGCAGTATTTT.

V is TRBV27 and J is TRBJ2-7; D may correspond to TRBD1 or TRBD2 (5 bases each). V lost 2 bases and J 3 bases, leaving 11 bases between the germline ends. The CDR3 loop spans 14 amino acids. Germline V gene data show CDR1 as MNHEY and CDR2 as SMNVEV (reference sequence). As DNA, the CDR3 is TGTGCCAGCAGTTTAGGGACGCTGAACTACGAGCAGTACTTC. Protein sequence: CASSLGTLNYEQYF.

The chain has TRBV9 and TRBJ2-2; D gene ambiguous. The CDR3 covers 13 residues. The V gene lost 0 bases and the J gene lost 6 bases, with 6 bases spanning the gap. In germline, CDR1 is SGDLS, CDR2 YYNGEE. The CDR3 DNA is TGTGCCAGCAGCGTAGTAGACCCCGGGGAGCTGTTTTTT. Translating gives CASSVVDPGELFF.

The chain links TRBV21-1 to TRBJ2-7; TRBD1, as called in the table, went unchecked against the DNA. TRBV21-1 is deemed a pseudogene. The CDR3 consists of 15 residues. The chain's CDR3 is CASSKGRQEPHEQYF. CDR3 nucleotide sequence: TGTGCCAGCAGCAAAGGTAGACAGGAGCCTCACGAGCAGTACTTC.

The rearrangement joins TRBV10-3 to TRBJ2-7; tentative D call: TRBD1 (6 bases). V shed 8 bases and J shed 2 bases, with 16 bases lying between them. CDR1 and CDR2 from the germline V gene are ENHRY and SYGVKD. The CDR3 length is 14 residues. CDR3 protein: CAIGRADSAYEQYF. CDR3 in DNA: TGTGCCATCGGGCGGGCGGACAGCGCCTACGAGCAGTACTTC.

This sequence joins TRBV10-2 and TRBJ1-2; D not resolved. The CDR3 runs 15 residues. Germline loops: CDR1 WSHSY, CDR2 SAAADI. With 0 bases removed from V and 3 bases from J, the gap between germline ends came to 11 bases. The CDR3, as DNA: TGCGCCAGCAGTGAGTCGATTCGGGCAGACTATGGCTACACCTTC. Protein: CASSESIRADYGYTF.

The chain couples TRBV4-2 to TRBJ2-7, with 9 bases aligning to TRBD2. The CDR3 is made up of 15 amino acids. Trimming took 1 base from V and 5 from J; bases not matched to a gene: 6. CDR1 LGHNA and CDR2 YNFKEQ come from the germline V gene. CDR3 sequence: CASSQVVQREDEQYF. DNA of the CDR3: TGTGCCAGCAGCCAAGTAGTCCAGCGGGAGGACGAGCAGTACTTC.

The V gene is TRBV7-9, the J gene TRBJ2-1, with 8 bases matching TRBD1. Losses at the gene ends were 5 bases for V and 7 bases for J; bases not matched to a gene: 16. There are 17 residues in the CDR3. CDR1 and CDR2 (germline): SEHNR, FQNEAQ (reference sequence). The CDR3 coding sequence is TGTGCCAGCAGCCCCCACCTGGGGACAGGAGGTTTTAATGAGCAGTTCTTC. This encodes CASSPHLGTGGFNEQFF.

The gene calls are TRBV4-3 and TRBJ1-2; maybe TRBD1 (5 bases). V lost 1 base, J lost 6 bases, and 12 bases lay in between. The CDR3 has 14 residues. Germline lookup yields CDR1 LGHNA and CDR2 YSLEER. CDR3 loop: CASSQVWQGDGYTF. In nucleotides, the CDR3 is TGCGCCAGCAGCCAAGTTTGGCAGGGTGATGGCTACACCTTC.

This chain connects TRBV27 to TRBJ2-5, with 7 positions matching TRBD2. This CDR3 has 14 amino acids. J gave up 2 bases and V 6 bases, and 6 bases lay outside the gene matches. Germline CDR1 is MNHEY and CDR2 is SMNVEV (reference sequence). CDR3 protein: CASRLRGDQETQYF. The CDR3 coding sequence is TGTGCCAGCAGACTTCGGGGGGATCAAGAGACCCAGTACTTC.

V is TRBV29-1 and J is TRBJ2-3; no clear D. V was trimmed by 8 bases and J by 4 bases, leaving 13 bases between them. The V gene's germline CDR1 is SQVTM and CDR2 ANQGSEA. This CDR3 region has 12 residues. The CDR3 DNA reads as TGCAGCATGAAGGTACTGCCAGATACGCAGTATTTT. Translated: CSMKVLPDTQYF.

The gene calls are TRBV11-2 and TRBJ1-5; no clear D. The germline CDR1 and CDR2 sequences are SGHAT and FQNNGV. This CDR3 has 16 amino acids. Trimming left V 1 base short and J 0 bases short, with 10 bases between. The CDR3 DNA reads TGTGCCAGCAGCTTAGGCAGACCTTATAGCAATCAGCCCCAGCATTTT. Protein sequence: CASSLGRPYSNQPQHF.

The V call is TRBV15, the J call TRBJ2-3, with 9 bases lining up with TRBD1. The CDR3 extends over 15 amino acids. CDR1 is LNHNV, CDR2 YYDKDF, per germline (reference sequence). J was trimmed by 6 bases and V by 2 bases; bases with no gene match: 6. This chain's CDR3 is CATSRSDRGTDTQYF. In DNA form, the CDR3 reads TGTGCCACCAGCAGATCGGACAGGGGTACCGATACGCAGTATTTT.

The chain recombines TRBV4-1 with TRBJ1-5; D gene uncertain. Germline CDR1 MGHRA, CDR2 YSYEKL. The germline V and J ends were trimmed by 1 base and 4 bases, with 5 bases remaining between them. There are 13 residues in the CDR3. The CDR3 DNA sequence: TGCGCCAGCAGCCAAGCGGAAAATCAGCCCCAGCATTTT. It translates to CASSQAENQPQHF.

The rearrangement joins TRBV27 to TRBJ2-7; TRBD2 matches at 8 bases. The CDR3 totals 16 residues. CDR1 is MNHEY, CDR2 SMNVEV, per germline (reference sequence). The trim removed 0 bases at V and 2 bases at J, leaving 6 bases unmatched. CDR3 sequence (DNA): TGTGCCAGCAGTTTATCGTCGACTAGCGAAACCTACGAGCAGTACTTC. Its translation is CASSLSSTSETYEQYF.

The chain is built from TRBV6-6 and TRBJ2-5; D is perhaps TRBD2 (5 bases). Germline CDR1 MNHNY, CDR2 SVGAGI (reference sequence). Trimming shortened V by 2 bases and J by 2 bases, and 12 bases separated the two germline ends. CDR3 size: 15 residues. The CDR3 DNA is TGTGCCAGCAGTTACGAGAGGGAAATGCAAGAGACCCAGTACTTC. Amino acids: CASSYEREMQETQYF.

The chain links TRBV6-6 to TRBJ2-3; D gene ambiguous. Deletions cut 0 bases from V and 12 bases from J, with 10 bases between. CDR1 is MNHNY and CDR2 is SVGAGI in the germline V gene (reference sequence). The CDR3 contains 12 residues. CDR3 amino acids: CASSYSPKDQYF. The CDR3 DNA reads as TGTGCCAGCAGTTACTCCCCGAAGGACCAGTATTTT.

The chain links TRBV9 to TRBJ2-7; D unclear. The CDR3 is 13 amino acids. Germline V gives CDR1 SGDLS, CDR2 YYNGEE. Between the trimmed V and J ends, which lost 0 bases and 6 bases, there was a span of 10 bases. The CDR3 protein is CASSVEVAAEQYF. The CDR3 region has the DNA TGTGCCAGCAGCGTAGAGGTGGCAGCCGAGCAGTACTTC.